A single sample is the source of the 3 T cell receptor beta chains below, sequenced in a study of cytomegalovirus exposure and HLA in healthy donors. Assay used: immunoSEQ multiplex PCR; TCRdb lists only in-frame clones, some missing. The sample lists approximately 80,000 clones, approximately 93% occurring once. The sample taken for sequencing was PBMCs. These receptors came from a young woman in good health and CMV-seronegative.

The chain employs TRBV18 and TRBJ2-7, with TRBD2 matching over 10 bases. This CDR3 has 17 residues. V lost 4 bases to trimming and J lost 0 bases; unmatched junction nucleotides: 9. CDR1 and CDR2 (germline): KGHSH, LQKENI. The CDR3 region has the DNA TGTGCCAGCTCACTACGAGGACTAGCGGAGAGCTCCTACGAGCAGTACTTC. Protein: CASSLRGLAESSYEQYF. Full variable domain (missing parts from reference TRBV18 and TRBJ2-7): NAGVMQNPRHLVRRRGQEARLRCSPMKGHSHVYWYRQLPEEGLKFMVYLQKENIIDESGMPKERFSAEFPKEGPSILRIQQVVRGDSAAYFCASSLRGLAESSYEQYFGPGTRLTVT.

The genes are TRBV11-2 and TRBJ2-7, with D tentatively TRBD2 (5 bases). This CDR3 is built from 17 residues. CDR1 and CDR2 from the germline V gene are SGHAT and FQNNGV. V lost 1 base, J lost 6 bases, and 22 bases lay in between. This CDR3 reads CASSLGSGNIPLGEQYF. The CDR3 DNA sequence: TGTGCCAGCAGCTTAGGGAGCGGCAATATTCCCTTGGGCGAGCAGTACTTC.

V and J are TRBV5-5 and TRBJ2-7, with 11 bases aligning to TRBD1. V dropped 3 bases and J dropped 0; count of bases not matched to a gene: 8. CDR1 is SGHKS, CDR2 YYEKEE, per germline (reference sequence). This CDR3 is built from 17 residues. CDR3 nucleotide sequence: TGTGCCAGCAGCTCTCCTAGGACAGGGGGCCACTCCTACGAGCAGTACTTC. Protein sequence: CASSSPRTGGHSYEQYF.